This TCR beta chain was recorded in a study of T cell responses to AZD1222 COVID-19 vaccine. Study-level points and caveats: Among spike-specific TCRs, nearly half reportedly target unmutated variant regions.

Notes on this clone: The antigen is unknown.

CDR1 is SGHRS, CDR2 YFSETQ, per germline. V shed 0 bases and J 4 bases; nucleotides not matched to a gene: 1. The CDR3 runs 13 residues. Using immunoSEQ multiplex PCR, the repertoire was profiled, and TCRdb retains in-frame clones only, with some absent. This sample yields 130,000 to 150,000 clones, of which roughly 90% are seen a single time; about 2% belongs to the top ten. The sequence derives from an adult who received the AZD1222 COVID-19 vaccine. This chain connects TRBV5-1 to TRBJ2-7, with 7 nucleotides matching TRBD1. Specimen: peripheral blood, collected 28 days after the second AZD1222 dose. The CDR3 here is CASSLEGAYEQYF. The CDR3 nucleotides read TGCGCCAGCAGCTTGGAGGGGGCTTACGAGCAGTACTTC.